The 9 T cell receptor beta chains given below trace back to one sample, sequenced in a study of control samples from healthy donors and cancer patients. Only in-frame clones appear in the TCRdb table, and some are missing; sequencing was by immunoSEQ multiplex PCR. The sample has 90,000 to 100,000 clones, approximately 90% seen once. The sample consisted of blood. The receptor source for this set is a woman in her late teens or twenties in good health.

V is TRBV25-1 and J is TRBJ1-1; 7 positions agree with TRBD1. The CDR3 length is 12 residues. V was pared by 10 bases and J by 5 bases, with 7 bases of the junction left unmatched. Germline CDR1 MGHDK, CDR2 SYGVNS. CDR3 loop: CATTGEGTEAFF. The CDR3 nucleotides are TGTGCCACAACAGGGGAGGGGACTGAAGCTTTCTTT.

V and J are TRBV2 and TRBJ2-3; D gene unclear. Germline values: CDR1 SNHLY, CDR2 FYNNEI. The length of the CDR3 is 13 residues. The V and J ends lost 2 bases and 5 bases respectively, with 8 bases between them. CDR3 DNA sequence: TGTGCCAGCAGTGAATTTCCCCAAGATACGCAGTATTTT. Translated, it gives CASSEFPQDTQYF.

This clone is categorized as medium-sized. The chain uses TRBV7-3 and TRBJ1-2; no reliable D call. Between the trimmed V and J ends, which lost 4 bases and 1 base, there was a span of 10 bases. CDR1 is SGHTA, CDR2 FQGTGA, per germline. The CDR3 spans 14 residues. For the CDR3, the DNA is TGTGCCAGCAGCTCAATTCAAGTTAACTATGGCTACACCTTC. It yields the protein CASSSIQVNYGYTF.

This clone was observed a single time. The chain has TRBV2 and TRBJ1-5; no definite D call. The CDR3 length is 14 residues. From germline, CDR1 is SNHLY and CDR2 FYNNEI. V gave up 2 bases and J gave up 2 bases, with 7 bases separating them. Here the CDR3 DNA reads TGTGCCAGCAGTGAAAGGAGGGGCAATCAGCCCCAGCATTTT. Its translation: CASSERRGNQPQHF.

The rearrangement links TRBV27 to TRBJ1-2, with D hard to call. Per germline, CDR1 MNHEY and CDR2 SMNVEV (reference sequence). Trimming took off 10 bases at V and 8 bases at J, with 20 bases between the two ends. The CDR3 length is 13 residues. The CDR3 sequence: CATGGGQYGGYTF. The CDR3 nucleotides read TGTGCCACTGGAGGTGGCCAATACGGCGGCTACACCTTC.

The chain employs TRBV27 and TRBJ1-1, with D unclear. Trimming pared 2 bases from V and 6 bases from J, leaving 13 bases between. Germline V lookup: CDR1 MNHEY, CDR2 SMNVEV (reference sequence). This CDR3 is built from 14 residues. CDR3 nucleotides: TGTGCCAGCAGTTTAAAGGCTAATGGGGCTGAAGCTTTCTTT. It is translated as CASSLKANGAEAFF.

The V call is TRBV5-1, the J call TRBJ2-1; no reliable D call. This CDR3 has 9 residues. The germline V gene encodes CDR1 SGHRS and CDR2 YFSETQ. V was trimmed by 7 bases and J by 15 bases, leaving 11 bases between them. The CDR3 DNA reads TGCGCCAGCGTGGGATGGCGGTTCTTC. This translates into CASVGWRFF.

The chain joins TRBV2 to TRBJ2-5, with a possible D match to TRBD2 (6 bases). The CDR3 consists of 15 residues. V was cut by 5 bases and J by 1 base, with 14 bases left in between. CDR1 is SNHLY, CDR2 FYNNEI, per germline. For the CDR3, the DNA is TGTGCCAGCAGTACCAAATGGGACTTCCAAGAGACCCAGTACTTC. Translating it yields CASSTKWDFQETQYF.

Only one count was recorded for this clone. This chain connects TRBV18 to TRBJ1-2; D remains unclear. With 3 bases removed from V and 3 bases from J, the gap between germline ends came to 17 bases. The CDR3 is made up of 16 amino acids. Germline CDR1 is KGHSH and CDR2 is LQKENI. The CDR3 DNA is TGTGCCAGCTCACCCCCCTCGGGCAGGTCCCACTATGGCTACACCTTC. This translates into CASSPPSGRSHYGYTF.